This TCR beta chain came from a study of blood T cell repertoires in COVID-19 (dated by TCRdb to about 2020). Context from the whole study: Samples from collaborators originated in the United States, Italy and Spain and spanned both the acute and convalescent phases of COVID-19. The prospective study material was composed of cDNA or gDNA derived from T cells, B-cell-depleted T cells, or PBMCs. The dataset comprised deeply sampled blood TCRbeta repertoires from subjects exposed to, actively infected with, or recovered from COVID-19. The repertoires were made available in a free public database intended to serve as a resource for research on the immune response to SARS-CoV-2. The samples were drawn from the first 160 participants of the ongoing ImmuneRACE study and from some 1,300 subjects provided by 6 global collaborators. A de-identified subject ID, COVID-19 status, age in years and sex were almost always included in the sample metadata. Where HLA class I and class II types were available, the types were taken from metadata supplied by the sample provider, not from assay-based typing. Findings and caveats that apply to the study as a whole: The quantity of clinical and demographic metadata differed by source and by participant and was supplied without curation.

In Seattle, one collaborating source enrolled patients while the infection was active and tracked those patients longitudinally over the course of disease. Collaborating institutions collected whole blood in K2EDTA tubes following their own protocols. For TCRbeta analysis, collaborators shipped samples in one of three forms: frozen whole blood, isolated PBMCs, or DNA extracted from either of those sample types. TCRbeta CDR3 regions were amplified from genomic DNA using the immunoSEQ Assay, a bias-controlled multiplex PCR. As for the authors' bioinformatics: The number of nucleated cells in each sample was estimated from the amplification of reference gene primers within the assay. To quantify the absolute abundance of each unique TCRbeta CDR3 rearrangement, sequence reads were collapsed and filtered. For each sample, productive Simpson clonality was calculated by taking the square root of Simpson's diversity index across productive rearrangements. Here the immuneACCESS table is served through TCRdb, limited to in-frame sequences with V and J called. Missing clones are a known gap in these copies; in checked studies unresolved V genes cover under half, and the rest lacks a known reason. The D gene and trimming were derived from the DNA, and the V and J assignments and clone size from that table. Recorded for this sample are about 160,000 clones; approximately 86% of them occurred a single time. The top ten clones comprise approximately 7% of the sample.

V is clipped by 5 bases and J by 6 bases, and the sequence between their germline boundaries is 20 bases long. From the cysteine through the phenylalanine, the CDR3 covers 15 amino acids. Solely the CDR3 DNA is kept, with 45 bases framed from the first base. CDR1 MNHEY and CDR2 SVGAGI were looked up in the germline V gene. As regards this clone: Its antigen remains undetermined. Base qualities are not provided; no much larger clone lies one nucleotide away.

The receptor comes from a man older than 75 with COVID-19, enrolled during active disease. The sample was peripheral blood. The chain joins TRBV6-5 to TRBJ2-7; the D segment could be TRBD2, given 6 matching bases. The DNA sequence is TGTGCCAGCAGTCCCAGAGGTGGGGGGAGTCGCGAGCAGTACTTC. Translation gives CASSPRGGGSREQYF.